This passage covers 32 T cell receptor beta chains from one sample sequenced in a study of cytomegalovirus exposure and HLA in healthy donors. This PCR relied on a set of 60 Vbeta primers and 13 Jbeta primers. Sequencing was performed with immunoSEQ multiplex PCR; in TCRdb, only in-frame clones are kept and a portion is missing. The sample has about 130,000 clones, roughly 80% seen once. Sequencing was performed on PBMCs. The receptors come from a man younger than 45 in good health and CMV-seronegative.

V gene TRBV19 combines with J gene TRBJ1-1; D call uncertain. Germline CDR1 is LNHDA and CDR2 is SQIVND (reference sequence). Trimming shortened V by 2 bases and J by 1 base, and 5 bases separated the two germline ends. The length of the CDR3 is 13 residues. DNA for the CDR3: TGTGCCAGTAGTATAACGAGGAACACTGAAGCTTTCTTT. Protein sequence: CASSITRNTEAFF.

There are a few counts of this clone. CDR3 in DNA: TGTGCCACCAGCGGTCGGCGGTACGGCTCTGGAAACACCATATATTTT. Its translation: CATSGRRYGSGNTIYF. The chain couples TRBV15 to TRBJ1-3; D is uncertain. CDR3 length: 16 residues. The V end lost 5 bases, the J end lost 0 bases, and 14 bases lay between the germline ends. Germline-derived CDR1 and CDR2 are LNHNV and YYDKDF (reference sequence).

V usage is TRBV28 and J usage is TRBJ1-5, with 8 bases identical to TRBD1. The V gene end was trimmed by 4 bases and the J gene end by 7 bases; junction bases not matched to a gene: 6. The germline V gene has CDR1 MDHEN and CDR2 SYDVKM. The CDR3 is 14 amino acids. CDR3 nucleotides: TGTGCCAGCAGTTCCTCGACAGGGGAACAGCCCCAGCATTTT. This sequence encodes CASSSSTGEQPQHF.

This sequence joins TRBV29-1 and TRBJ2-7; 10 nucleotides line up with TRBD1. The CDR3 loop spans 12 amino acids. With V trimmed by 6 bases and J by 6 bases, 5 bases remained unmatched. In germline, CDR1 is SQVTM, CDR2 ANQGSEA. CDR3 loop: CSVHDRGLEQYF. The DNA for the CDR3 is TGCAGCGTCCACGACAGGGGGCTCGAGCAGTACTTC.

The chain is built from TRBV29-1 and TRBJ2-7, with 8 bases aligning to TRBD1. Trimming took 8 bases from V and 2 from J; bases not matched to a gene: 14. The CDR3 consists of 15 residues. CDR1 and CDR2 (germline): SQVTM, ANQGSEA. The CDR3 DNA is TGCAGCTCAAAGAGAATAGGACAGGGACCCTACGAGCAGTACTTC. Protein: CSSKRIGQGPYEQYF.

The chain has TRBV7-8 and TRBJ2-1, with 9 bases fitting TRBD2. Trimming cost V 3 bases and J 4 bases; bases outside gene matches: 7. Germline values: CDR1 SGHVS, CDR2 FQNEAQ. CDR3 size: 16 residues. The CDR3 spells CASSFLQREVYNEQFF. The CDR3 DNA sequence: TGTGCCAGCAGCTTCCTTCAGCGGGAGGTATACAATGAGCAGTTCTTC.

The J gene is TRBJ2-1, the V gene TRBV10-1; 10 nucleotides line up with TRBD1. CDR1 is WNHNN, CDR2 SYGVQD, per germline (reference sequence). There are 12 residues in the CDR3. Trimming took 2 bases from V and 15 from J; bases not matched to a gene: 4. The CDR3 sequence is CASSEMGQGLFF. As DNA, the CDR3 is TGCGCCAGCAGTGAGATGGGACAGGGGCTGTTCTTC.

The V gene is TRBV7-3, the J gene TRBJ2-7, with D possibly TRBD1 on 6 matching bases. This CDR3 contains 12 residues. Germline V lookup: CDR1 SGHTA, CDR2 FQGTGA. Trimming pared 5 bases from V and 3 bases from J, leaving 8 bases between. The CDR3 loop is CASSIQGYEQYF. Here the CDR3 DNA reads TGTGCCAGCAGCATACAGGGCTACGAGCAGTACTTC.

V gene TRBV7-6 combines with J gene TRBJ1-4, with D possibly matching TRBD1 (5 bases). The CDR3 sequence is 17 residues long. The V gene lost 5 bases and the J gene lost 7 bases, with 23 bases spanning the gap. The germline CDR1 and CDR2 sequences are SGHVS and FNYEAQ. The CDR3 bases are TGTGCCAGCAGCCCCAGGTACAGGTCGCGCGGTGGTGAAAAACTGTTTTTT. This sequence encodes CASSPRYRSRGGEKLFF.

The chain couples TRBV19 to TRBJ2-1; 10 bases line up with TRBD1. This CDR3 is 15 amino acids long. Trimming at V came to 7 bases and at J to 4 bases, leaving 7 bases not matched to a gene. The germline V gene has CDR1 LNHDA and CDR2 SQIVND (reference sequence). In DNA form, the CDR3 reads TGTGCCAGTACCATGGGACAGGGGAATTACAATGAGCAGTTCTTC. It is translated as CASTMGQGNYNEQFF.

The V call is TRBV2, the J call TRBJ2-2, with 10 positions matching TRBD2. This CDR3 is 16 amino acids long. Germline V gives CDR1 SNHLY, CDR2 FYNNEI. Unmatched junction bases numbered 7, after V lost 3 bases and J lost 6 bases. CDR3 loop: CASSDFSGRAPGELFF. For the CDR3, the DNA is TGTGCCAGCAGTGATTTCAGCGGGAGGGCCCCCGGGGAGCTGTTTTTT. The full variable domain, its missing parts supplied by reference TRBV2 and TRBJ2-2, is EPEVTQTPSHQVTQMGQEVILRCVPISNHLYFYWYRQILGQKVEFLVSFYNNEISEKSEIFDDQFSVERPDGSNFTLKIRSTKLEDSAMYFCASSDFSGRAPGELFFGEGSRLTVL.

The J gene is TRBJ2-1, the V gene TRBV6-1, with D possibly TRBD2 on 6 matching bases. The CDR3 is 14 residues long. Germline CDR1 MNHNS, CDR2 SASEGT. Trimming stripped 4 bases from V and 2 bases from J, with 9 bases between. The CDR3 nucleotides are TGTGCCAGCAGTGGTTCGGGAGCCTACAATGAGCAGTTCTTC. Encoded protein: CASSGSGAYNEQFF.

This clone rates as medium-sized. The chain couples TRBV4-3 to TRBJ2-6, with 9 bases lining up with TRBD2. This CDR3 is built from 16 residues. The germline gives CDR1 LGHNA, CDR2 YSLEER. With V trimmed by 4 bases and J by 0 bases, 1 base remained unmatched. In DNA, the CDR3 is TGCGCCAGCAGCCCGACTAGCGGCTCTGGGGCCAACGTCCTGACTTTC. Its translation is CASSPTSGSGANVLTF.

The chain links TRBV30 to TRBJ2-1; the match to TRBD2 covers 10 bases. The CDR3 covers 15 residues. After removal of 1 base from V and 7 bases from J, the junction contained 7 bases not matched to a gene. Germline V gene data show CDR1 as GTSNPN and CDR2 as SVGIG (reference sequence). The CDR3 loop is CAWSAGSGRFNEQFF. CDR3 nucleotide sequence: TGTGCCTGGAGTGCGGGTAGCGGGAGGTTTAATGAGCAGTTCTTC. Full variable domain (rest looked up from reference TRBV30 and TRBJ2-1): SQTIHQWPATLVQPVGSPLSLECTVEGTSNPNLYWYRQAAGRGLQLLFYSVGIGQISSEVPQNLSASRPQDRQFILSSKKLLLSDSGFYLCAWSAGSGRFNEQFFGPGTRLTVL.

This clone was seen just once. This chain uses TRBV2 with TRBJ2-6; D gene ambiguous. Germline V CDR1 and CDR2: SNHLY, FYNNEI. The CDR3 spans 12 residues. V lost 9 bases and J lost 0, with 3 bases in between. The CDR3 loop is CASNSGANVLTF. The CDR3 DNA reads TGTGCCAGTAACTCTGGGGCCAACGTCCTGACTTTC.

The chain is built from TRBV10-3 and TRBJ1-5; a weak D match, TRBD1 (6 bases). The germline V gene encodes CDR1 ENHRY and CDR2 SYGVKD. CDR3 size: 17 residues. V lost 3 bases to trimming and J lost 4 bases, with 19 bases between them. The DNA of the CDR3 is TGTGCCATCAGTGAAAACATACCGGGACAAAGTAATCAGCCCCAGCATTTT. This sequence encodes CAISENIPGQSNQPQHF.

The chain links TRBV29-1 to TRBJ2-5, with a possible D match to TRBD2 (5 bases). The J call is uncertain, as TRBJ2-7 better fits the DNA end. Germline CDR1 is SQVTM and CDR2 is ANQGSEA. CDR3 size: 15 residues. The CDR3: CSVVLAGGGSAEQYF. The CDR3 DNA sequence: TGCAGCGTTGTGTTAGCCGGTGGAGGCTCCGCCGAGCAGTACTTC.

The chain has TRBV6-6 and TRBJ2-7; possibly TRBD1 for D (6 bases). The CDR3 is 14 amino acids. The germline gives CDR1 MNHNY, CDR2 SVGAGI (reference sequence). Trimming cost V 4 bases and J 1 base, with 11 bases left between them. The CDR3 DNA reads as TGTGCCAGCAGTTCCCCGGACAGTTCCTACGAGCAGTACTTC. It specifies CASSSPDSSYEQYF.

This clone was seen a single time. V gene TRBV29-1 combines with J gene TRBJ1-4; D ambiguous. V lost 7 bases to trimming and J lost 6 bases, with 9 bases between them. The germline V gene encodes CDR1 SQVTM and CDR2 ANQGSEA. The CDR3 covers 11 residues. The CDR3 loop is CSGRAYEKLFF. Written as DNA, the CDR3 is TGCAGCGGGAGGGCTTATGAAAAACTGTTTTTT.

This chain connects TRBV6-1 to TRBJ2-7, with a weak D call TRBD1 (6 bases). Germline V gene data show CDR1 as MNHNS and CDR2 as SASEGT. Trimming cost V 3 bases and J 3 bases, with 12 bases left between them. The CDR3 contains 14 residues. CDR3 region: CASSDYGTLYEQYF. CDR3 DNA: TGTGCCAGCAGTGATTATGGGACACTCTACGAGCAGTACTTC.

CDR3 in amino acids: CASSLQREVQYF. As DNA, the CDR3 is TGTGCCAGCAGCCTCCAGAGGGAGGTGCAGTACTTC. This chain joins TRBV5-6 and TRBJ2-7; D is possibly TRBD2 (6 bases). This CDR3 has 12 amino acids. Germline CDR1 is SGHDT and CDR2 is YYEEEE. The ends were cut back, 4 bases at V and 9 bases at J, with 14 bases in the middle.

This clone was detected once. The chain employs TRBV9 and TRBJ2-2; 7 bases fit TRBD1. V shed 3 bases, J shed 6 bases, and the junction held 5 bases outside the gene matches. There are 14 residues in the CDR3. Germline V gives CDR1 SGDLS, CDR2 YYNGEE. CDR3 amino acids: CASSAGGQPGELFF. DNA of the CDR3: TGTGCCAGCAGCGCTGGGGGACAGCCCGGGGAGCTGTTTTTT.

This clone was detected a few times. The rearrangement links TRBV5-1 to TRBJ2-2, with D possibly TRBD2 on 6 matching bases. V lost 7 bases to trimming and J lost 4 bases, with 17 bases between them. There are 15 residues in the CDR3. Germline assignment: CDR1 SGHRS and CDR2 YFSETQ. This chain's CDR3 is CASGGLASSTGELFF. CDR3 in DNA: TGCGCCAGCGGAGGCCTAGCGAGCTCCACCGGGGAGCTGTTTTTT. The full variable domain, its missing parts supplied by reference TRBV5-1 and TRBJ2-2, is KAGVTQTPRYLIKTRGQQVTLSCSPISGHRSVSWYQQTPGQGLQFLFEYFSETQRNKGNFPGRFSGRQFSNSRSEMNVSTLELGDSALYLCASGGLASSTGELFFGEGSRLTVL.

The gene calls are TRBV11-2 and TRBJ1-6; 8 bases line up with TRBD1. The V gene's germline CDR1 is SGHAT and CDR2 FQNNGV. The CDR3 has 15 amino acids. Losses at the gene ends were 2 bases for V and 8 bases for J; bases not matched to a gene: 5. This CDR3 is CASSLRQGADSPLHF. CDR3 DNA: TGTGCCAGCAGCTTACGCCAGGGGGCTGATTCACCCCTCCACTTT.

The chain links TRBV10-3 to TRBJ1-5; 8 nucleotides line up with TRBD1. Trimming took 5 bases from V and 4 from J; bases not matched to a gene: 1. Germline V CDR1 and CDR2: ENHRY, SYGVKD. This CDR3 has 13 amino acids. CDR3 sequence: CAISRDRNQPQHF. DNA of the CDR3: TGTGCCATCAGTCGGGACAGGAATCAGCCCCAGCATTTT.

This sequence joins TRBV28 and TRBJ2-3; 7 positions match TRBD2. The V gene's germline CDR1 is MDHEN and CDR2 SYDVKM. The length of the CDR3 is 17 residues. Germline trimming cut 1 base from V and 2 bases from J; bases unmatched to any gene: 9. CDR3 DNA: TGTGCCAGCAGTTTATCGGTATCTAGCGGATACACAGATACGCAGTATTTT. Amino acid sequence: CASSLSVSSGYTDTQYF.

This chain links TRBV7-8 with TRBJ2-1; D unresolved. Per germline, CDR1 SGHVS and CDR2 FQNEAQ. The V gene lost 5 bases and the J gene lost 8 bases, with 19 bases spanning the gap. The CDR3 is 15 residues long. The CDR3 region has the DNA TGTGCCAGCAGCCCCCTACCCCGGCTAGGAGATGAGCAGTTCTTC. Translation gives CASSPLPRLGDEQFF.

This rearrangement joins TRBV7-3 to TRBJ2-6, with D maybe TRBD2 (6 bases). The CDR3 runs to 17 residues. V was trimmed by 2 bases and J by 0 bases, leaving 11 bases between them. In germline, CDR1 is SGHTA, CDR2 FQGTGA. CDR3 region: CASSLGAGRSGANVLTF. The DNA for the CDR3 is TGTGCCAGCAGCTTAGGGGCGGGACGCTCTGGGGCCAACGTCCTGACTTTC.

This rearrangement joins TRBV27 to TRBJ1-3; D is perhaps TRBD1 (5 bases). The V gene lost 5 bases and the J gene lost 0 bases, with 17 bases spanning the gap. CDR1 and CDR2 (germline): MNHEY, SMNVEV (reference sequence). The CDR3 contains 17 residues. CDR3 DNA: TGTGCCAGCAGTAACAGGCCTACCCCAATCTCTGGAAACACCATATATTTT. Translating gives CASSNRPTPISGNTIYF.

V and J are TRBV5-6 and TRBJ1-5; 10 nucleotides align to TRBD1. With 4 bases clipped from V and 2 bases from J, the junction kept 9 bases outside the gene matches. CDR1 and CDR2 from the germline V gene are SGHDT and YYEEEE. The CDR3 covers 17 residues. CDR3 residues: CASSLGTGERGNQPQHF. CDR3 in DNA: TGTGCCAGCAGCCTAGGGACAGGGGAAAGAGGCAATCAGCCCCAGCATTTT. Using reference TRBV5-6 and TRBJ1-5 for the parts outside the CDR3, the full variable domain is DAGVTQSPTHLIKTRGQQVTLRCSPKSGHDTVSWYQQALGQGPQFIFQYYEEEERQRGNFPDRFSGHQFPNYSSELNVNALLLGDSALYLCASSLGTGERGNQPQHFGDGTRLSIL.

The chain links TRBV2 to TRBJ2-7; TRBD1 might be the D (7 bases). This CDR3 has 13 residues. V was cut by 6 bases and J by 3 bases, with 12 bases left in between. Germline V gene sequence: CDR1 SNHLY, CDR2 FYNNEI. The CDR3 loop reads CASSAGQLYEQYF. Written as DNA, the CDR3 is TGTGCCAGCAGCGCGGGACAGCTCTACGAGCAGTACTTC.

The V call is TRBV7-2, the J call TRBJ2-1, with D unclear. The CDR3 sequence is 14 residues long. V was clipped by 1 base and J by 4 bases, with 8 bases between them. CDR1 is SGHTA, CDR2 FQGNSA, per germline. The CDR3 region has the DNA TGTGCCAGCAGCTTAGGATCTACTTACAATGAGCAGTTCTTC. Amino acid sequence: CASSLGSTYNEQFF.